This TCR beta chain was identified in a study of T cell responses to AZD1222 COVID-19 vaccine. Clones were sequenced by immunoSEQ multiplex PCR, and TCRdb holds only the in-frame ones, with some missing. The sample holds under 100,000 clones, roughly 84% seen once. Germline V CDR1 and CDR2: SNHLY, FYNNEI. The CDR3 is 16 amino acids. V was pared by 0 bases and J by 3 bases, with 11 bases between. The input for sequencing was peripheral blood, taken on day 0 of AZD1222 vaccination. The rearrangement joins TRBV2 to TRBJ2-2; D not resolved. The receptor was isolated from an adult in good health. CDR3: CASSEARIGYTGELFF. In DNA, the CDR3 is TGTGCCAGCAGTGAAGCGCGTATCGGTTACACCGGGGAGCTGTTTTTT. The variable domain in full, with the rest retrieved from reference TRBV2 and TRBJ2-2, is EPEVTQTPSHQVTQMGQEVILRCVPISNHLYFYWYRQILGQKVEFLVSFYNNEISEKSEIFDDQFSVERPDGSNFTLKIRSTKLEDSAMYFCASSEARIGYTGELFFGEGSRLTVL.